One TCR beta chain is described in this entry. Its antigen is still unknown. What was sequenced were expressed TCRB transcripts, since all of the isolated RNA had been reverse transcribed. Measured with immunoSEQ multiplex PCR; TCRdb has only the in-frame clones, and not every one. This table holds approximately 100,000 clones, roughly 43% found once. This specimen belongs to a study of beta chain features in type 1 diabetes. Study results and limitations: All four CD4+ subsets of Type 1 diabetes patients contained TCRB CDR3s that were moderately but significantly shorter.

CDR1 LNHDA and CDR2 SQIVND come from the germline V gene (reference sequence). CDR3 length equals 14 residues. After removal of 4 bases from V and 1 base from J, the junction contained 3 bases not matched to a gene. Sorted populations all exceeded 95% purity. The sample was stem cell memory CD4+ T cells from blood. The clonotype was recovered from a woman under 30 in good health. The rearrangement links TRBV19 to TRBJ1-1, with TRBD1 matching over 7 bases. The chain's CDR3 is CASSTTGWNTEAFF. Written as DNA, the CDR3 is TGTGCCAGTAGTACGACAGGGTGGAACACTGAAGCTTTCTTT.